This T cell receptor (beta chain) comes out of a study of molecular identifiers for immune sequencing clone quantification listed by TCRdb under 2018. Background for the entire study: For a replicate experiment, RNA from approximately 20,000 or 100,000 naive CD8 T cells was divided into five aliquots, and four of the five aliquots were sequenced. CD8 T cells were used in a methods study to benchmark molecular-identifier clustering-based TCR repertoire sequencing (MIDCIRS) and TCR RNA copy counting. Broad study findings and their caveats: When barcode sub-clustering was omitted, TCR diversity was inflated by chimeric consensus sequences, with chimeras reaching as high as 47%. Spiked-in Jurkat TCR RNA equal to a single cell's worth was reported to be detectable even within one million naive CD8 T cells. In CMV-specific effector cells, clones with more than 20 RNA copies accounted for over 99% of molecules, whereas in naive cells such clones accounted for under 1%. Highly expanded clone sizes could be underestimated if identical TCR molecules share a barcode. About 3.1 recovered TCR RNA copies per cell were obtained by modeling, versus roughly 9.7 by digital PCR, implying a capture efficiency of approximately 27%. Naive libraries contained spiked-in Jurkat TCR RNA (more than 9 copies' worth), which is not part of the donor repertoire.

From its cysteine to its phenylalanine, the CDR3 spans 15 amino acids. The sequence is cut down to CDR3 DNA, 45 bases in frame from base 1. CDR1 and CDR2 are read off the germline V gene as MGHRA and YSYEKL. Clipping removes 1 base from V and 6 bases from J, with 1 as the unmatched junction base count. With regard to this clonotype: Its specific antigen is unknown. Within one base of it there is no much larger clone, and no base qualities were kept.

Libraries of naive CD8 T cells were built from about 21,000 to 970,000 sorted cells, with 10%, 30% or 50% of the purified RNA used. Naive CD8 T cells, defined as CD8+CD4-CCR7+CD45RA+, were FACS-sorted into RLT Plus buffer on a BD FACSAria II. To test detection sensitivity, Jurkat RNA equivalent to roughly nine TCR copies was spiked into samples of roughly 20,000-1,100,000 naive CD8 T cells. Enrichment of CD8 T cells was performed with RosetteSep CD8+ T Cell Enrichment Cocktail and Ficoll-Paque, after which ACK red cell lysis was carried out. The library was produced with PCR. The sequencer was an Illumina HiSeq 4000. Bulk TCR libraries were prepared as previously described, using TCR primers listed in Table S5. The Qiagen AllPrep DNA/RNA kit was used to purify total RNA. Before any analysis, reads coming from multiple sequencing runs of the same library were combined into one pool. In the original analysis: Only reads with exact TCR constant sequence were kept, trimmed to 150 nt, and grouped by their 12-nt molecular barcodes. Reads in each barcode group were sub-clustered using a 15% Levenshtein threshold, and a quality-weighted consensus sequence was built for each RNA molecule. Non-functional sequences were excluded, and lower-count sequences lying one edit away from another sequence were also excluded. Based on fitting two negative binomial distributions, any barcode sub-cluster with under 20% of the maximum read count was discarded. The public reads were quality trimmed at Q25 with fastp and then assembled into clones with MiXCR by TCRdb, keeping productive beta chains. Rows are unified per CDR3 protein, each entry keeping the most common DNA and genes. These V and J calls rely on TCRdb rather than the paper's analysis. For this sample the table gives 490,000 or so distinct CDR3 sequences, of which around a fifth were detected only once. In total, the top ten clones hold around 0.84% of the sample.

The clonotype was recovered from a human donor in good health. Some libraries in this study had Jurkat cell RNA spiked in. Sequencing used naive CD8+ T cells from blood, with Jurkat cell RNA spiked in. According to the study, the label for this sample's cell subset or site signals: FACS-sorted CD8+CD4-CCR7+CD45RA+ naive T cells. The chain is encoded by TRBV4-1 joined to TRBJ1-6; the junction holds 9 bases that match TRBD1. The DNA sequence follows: TGCGCCAGCAGCCAAGCGACAGGGGGTAATTCACCCCTCCACTTT. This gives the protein CASSQATGGNSPLHF.